This TCR beta chain was obtained from a study of shared clonotypes between healthy human individuals. Terminally differentiated effector memory CD45RA+ cells were left out of the naive CD8 fraction, which was CD45RO-negative and positively selected for CCR7. Worth noting for this clone: Its target is unknown. Additional DNA sequences in this sample encode the identical CDR3.

The CDR3 extends over 14 amino acids. Germline CDR1 is SEHNR and CDR2 is FQNEAQ (reference sequence). Losses at the gene ends were 5 bases for V and 2 bases for J; bases not matched to a gene: 3. Sequencing used immunoSEQ multiplex PCR; TCRdb keeps in-frame clones, though not all of them. This sample has about 2.2 million clones, with 85% to 95% found just once. Whole-study findings and limits: Of the naive CD4 clonotypes, around 5% were shared across a handful of donors. Despite large depth, sorted-subset datasets appeared incompletely sequenced. Some clonotypes were shared by all four sorted-subset donors, while others were not shared. The non-shared ones had lower generation probabilities than the shared ones. Represented genetic and exposure-history diversity was restricted by having few donors.

Sequencing used naive CD8+ T cells from PBMCs. This sequence joins TRBV7-9 and TRBJ2-5, with 9 bases matching TRBD2. This receptor was identified in a man aged 18 to 30 in good health. Some clones in this sample may be carry-over from other donors' samples. CDR3 protein: CASSPREGQETQYF. The CDR3 region has the DNA TGTGCCAGCAGCCCGCGGGAGGGGCAAGAGACCCAGTACTTC. The entire variable domain, with the rest obtained from reference TRBV7-9 and TRBJ2-5, is as follows: DTGVSQNPRHKITKRGQNVTFRCDPISEHNRLYWYRQTLGQGPEFLTYFQNEAQLEKSRLLSDRFSAERPKGSFSTLEIQRTEQGDSAMYLCASSPREGQETQYFGPGTRLLVL.